The present T cell receptor (beta chain) was sequenced within a study of blood T cell repertoires in COVID-19. As processed by the authors: By means of reference gene primer amplification, nucleated cell counts were estimated. Assay: immunoSEQ multiplex PCR; the TCRdb copy retains only in-frame clones and omits some. That table gives V, J and clone size, and the DNA gave D and trimming. Here the sample spans roughly 250,000 clones, approximately 83% being singletons. The sample comprised peripheral blood. The sequence derives from a person aged 70 to 85 with COVID-19, enrolled during active disease.

This CDR3 reads CAWKQGPNEKLFF. CDR3 DNA sequence: TGTGCCTGGAAACAGGGACCTAATGAAAAACTGTTTTTT. The chain carries TRBV30 and TRBJ1-4, with D maybe TRBD1 (6 bases). Between the trimmed V and J ends, which lost 4 bases and 3 bases, there was a span of 9 bases. CDR3 size: 13 residues. Germline V gene data show CDR1 as GTSNPN and CDR2 as SVGIG (reference sequence). Complete variable domain (other parts from reference TRBV30 and TRBJ1-4): SQTIHQWPATLVQPVGSPLSLECTVEGTSNPNLYWYRQAAGRGLQLLFYSVGIGQISSEVPQNLSASRPQDRQFILSSKKLLLSDSGFYLCAWKQGPNEKLFFGSGTQLSVL.